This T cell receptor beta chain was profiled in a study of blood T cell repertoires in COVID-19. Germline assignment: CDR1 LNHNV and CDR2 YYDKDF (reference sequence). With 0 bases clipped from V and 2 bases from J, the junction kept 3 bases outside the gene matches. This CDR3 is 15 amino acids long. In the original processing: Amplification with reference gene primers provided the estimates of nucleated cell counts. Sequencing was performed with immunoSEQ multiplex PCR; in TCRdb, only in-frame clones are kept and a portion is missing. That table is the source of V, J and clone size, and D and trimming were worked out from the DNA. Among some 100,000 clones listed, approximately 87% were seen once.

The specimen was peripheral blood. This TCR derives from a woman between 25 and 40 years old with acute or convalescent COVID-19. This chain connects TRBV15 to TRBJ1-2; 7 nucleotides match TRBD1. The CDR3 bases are TGTGCCACCAGCAGAGATGGGACAGAGAACTATGGCTACACCTTC. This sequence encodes CATSRDGTENYGYTF.